This TCR beta chain was identified in a study of blood T cell repertoires in COVID-19. Study information: Samples taken during acute and convalescent COVID-19 were collected in the United States, Italy and Spain. The cDNA or gDNA used as material had been derived from T cells, B-cell-depleted T cells, or PBMCs.

Deletions cut 3 bases from V and 2 bases from J, with 11 bases between. The CDR3 covers 15 residues. The germline CDR1 and CDR2 sequences are SGHTA and FQGNSA. Original handling: Amplified reference gene primers provided the basis for estimating nucleated cell counts. Clones were sequenced by immunoSEQ multiplex PCR, and TCRdb holds only the in-frame ones, with some missing. V and J calls plus clone size are reproduced from that table; the DNA served to infer D and trimming. The data contain roughly 100,000 clones, approximately 90% of them singletons. The V call is TRBV7-2, the J call TRBJ1-5; D may be TRBD1 (5 bases). Material for sequencing was peripheral blood. This TCR came from a man in his fifties in a cohort sampled during active COVID-19. CDR3 sequence: CASSLAGMGNQPQHF. The CDR3 DNA follows: TGTGCCAGCAGCTTGGCAGGGATGGGCAATCAGCCCCAGCATTTT.